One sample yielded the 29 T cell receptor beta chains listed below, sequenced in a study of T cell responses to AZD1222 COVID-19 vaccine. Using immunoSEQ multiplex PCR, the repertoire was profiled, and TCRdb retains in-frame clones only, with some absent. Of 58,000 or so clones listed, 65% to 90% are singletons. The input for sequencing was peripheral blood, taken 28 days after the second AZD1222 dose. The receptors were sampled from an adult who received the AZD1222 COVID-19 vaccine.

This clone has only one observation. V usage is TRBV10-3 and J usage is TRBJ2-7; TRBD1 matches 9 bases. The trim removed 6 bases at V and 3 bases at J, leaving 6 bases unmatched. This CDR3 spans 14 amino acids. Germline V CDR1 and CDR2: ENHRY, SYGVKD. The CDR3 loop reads CAIRNRGQGYEQYF. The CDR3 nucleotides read TGTGCCATCAGAAACAGGGGGCAAGGCTACGAGCAGTACTTC.

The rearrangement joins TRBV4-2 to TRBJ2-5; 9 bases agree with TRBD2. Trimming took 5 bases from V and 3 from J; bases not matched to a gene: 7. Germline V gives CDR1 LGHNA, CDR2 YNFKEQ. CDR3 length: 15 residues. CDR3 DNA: TGTGCCAGCAGCAGACTAGCGGAAGGAAAAGAGACCCAGTACTTC. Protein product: CASSRLAEGKETQYF.

The CDR3 loop is CASSNRQGGYTF. CDR3 nucleotides: TGTGCCAGTAGTAATAGACAGGGAGGCTACACCTTC. This rearrangement joins TRBV19 to TRBJ1-2; 7 bases are shared with TRBD1. This CDR3 has 12 amino acids. Germline V gives CDR1 LNHDA, CDR2 SQIVND (reference sequence). V dropped 4 bases and J dropped 8; count of bases not matched to a gene: 4.

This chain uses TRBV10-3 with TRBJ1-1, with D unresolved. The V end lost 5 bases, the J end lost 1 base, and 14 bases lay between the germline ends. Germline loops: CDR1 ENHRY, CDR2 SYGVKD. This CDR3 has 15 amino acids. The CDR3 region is CAISLRPTENTEAFF. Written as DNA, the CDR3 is TGTGCCATCAGTCTTCGCCCGACGGAGAACACTGAAGCTTTCTTT.

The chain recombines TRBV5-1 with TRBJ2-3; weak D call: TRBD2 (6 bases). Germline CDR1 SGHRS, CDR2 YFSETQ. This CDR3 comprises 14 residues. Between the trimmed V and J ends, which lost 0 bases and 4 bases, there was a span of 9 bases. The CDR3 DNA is TGCGCCAGCAGCTTGGTGGCGGGGTCAGATACGCAGTATTTT. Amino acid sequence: CASSLVAGSDTQYF.

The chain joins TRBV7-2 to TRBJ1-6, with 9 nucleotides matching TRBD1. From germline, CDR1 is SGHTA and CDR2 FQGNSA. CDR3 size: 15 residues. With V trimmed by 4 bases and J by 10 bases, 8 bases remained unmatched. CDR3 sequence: CASSSPDRGRSPLHF. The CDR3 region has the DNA TGTGCCAGCAGCTCGCCGGACAGGGGAAGGTCACCCCTCCACTTT.

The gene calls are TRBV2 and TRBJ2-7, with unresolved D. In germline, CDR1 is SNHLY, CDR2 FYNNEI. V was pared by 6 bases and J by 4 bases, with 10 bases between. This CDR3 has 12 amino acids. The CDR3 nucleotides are TGTGCCAGCAGGGAACAGATTTACGAGCAGTACTTC. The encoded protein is CASREQIYEQYF.

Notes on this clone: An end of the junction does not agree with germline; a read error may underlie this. DNA for the CDR3: TGTGCCAGCAGCAATACGGGGGAGTCCCTTCTCTTC. Protein product: CASSNTGESLLF. The gene calls are TRBV7-8 and TRBJ1-2; weak D call: TRBD1 (5 bases). There are 12 residues in the CDR3. Looked up from germline, CDR1 is SGHVS and CDR2 is FQNEAQ.

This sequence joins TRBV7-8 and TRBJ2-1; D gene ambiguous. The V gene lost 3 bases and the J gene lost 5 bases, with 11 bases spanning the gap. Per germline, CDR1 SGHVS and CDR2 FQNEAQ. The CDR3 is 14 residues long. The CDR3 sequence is CASSFRTTNNEQFF. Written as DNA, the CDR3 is TGTGCCAGCAGCTTTCGGACCACAAACAATGAGCAGTTCTTC.

CDR3 sequence: CASAAGVENGYTF. In DNA form, the CDR3 reads TGTGCCAGCGCAGCAGGGGTTGAGAATGGCTACACCTTC. The V gene is TRBV5-6, the J gene TRBJ1-2; D is perhaps TRBD1 (6 bases). The CDR3 is made up of 13 amino acids. The germline CDR1 and CDR2 sequences are SGHDT and YYEEEE. The V end lost 7 bases, the J end lost 6 bases, and 16 bases lay between the germline ends.

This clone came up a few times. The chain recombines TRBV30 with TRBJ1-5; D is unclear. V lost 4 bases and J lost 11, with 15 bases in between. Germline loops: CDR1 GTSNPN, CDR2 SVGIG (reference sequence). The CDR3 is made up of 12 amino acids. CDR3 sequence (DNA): TGTGCCTGGAACGTGGGTACCGAGACCCAGCATTTT. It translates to CAWNVGTETQHF.

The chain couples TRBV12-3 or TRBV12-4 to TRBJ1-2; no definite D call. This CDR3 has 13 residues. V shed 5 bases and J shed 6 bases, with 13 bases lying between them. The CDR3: CASSPGEWHGYTF. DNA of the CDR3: TGTGCCAGCAGTCCGGGAGAATGGCATGGCTACACCTTC.

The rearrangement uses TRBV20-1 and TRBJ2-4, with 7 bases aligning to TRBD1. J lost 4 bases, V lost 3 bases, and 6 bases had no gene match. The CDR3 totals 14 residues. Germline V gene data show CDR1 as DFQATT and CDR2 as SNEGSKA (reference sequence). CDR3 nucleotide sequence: TGCAGTGCTAGTGTCGGGACAGCAAAAAACATTCAGTACTTC. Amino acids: CSASVGTAKNIQYF.

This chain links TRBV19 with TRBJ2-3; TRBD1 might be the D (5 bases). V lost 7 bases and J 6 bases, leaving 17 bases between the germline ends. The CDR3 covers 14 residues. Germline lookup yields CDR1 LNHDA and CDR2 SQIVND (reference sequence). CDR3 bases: TGTGCCAGTAACGACGGACACTCACTTGATACGCAGTATTTT. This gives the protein CASNDGHSLDTQYF.

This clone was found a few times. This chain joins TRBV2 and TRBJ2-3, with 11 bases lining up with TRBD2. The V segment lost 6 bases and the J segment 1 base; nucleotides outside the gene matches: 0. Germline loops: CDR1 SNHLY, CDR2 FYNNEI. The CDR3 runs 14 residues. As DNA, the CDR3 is TGTGCCAGCAGGACTAGCGGGGGCACAGATACGCAGTATTTT. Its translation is CASRTSGGTDTQYF.

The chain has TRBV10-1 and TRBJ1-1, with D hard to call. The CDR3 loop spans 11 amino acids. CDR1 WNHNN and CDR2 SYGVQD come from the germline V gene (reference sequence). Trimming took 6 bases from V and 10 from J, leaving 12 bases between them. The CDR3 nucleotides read TGCGCCAGCAGAATAGAAAAAGGAGCTTTCTTT. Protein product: CASRIEKGAFF.

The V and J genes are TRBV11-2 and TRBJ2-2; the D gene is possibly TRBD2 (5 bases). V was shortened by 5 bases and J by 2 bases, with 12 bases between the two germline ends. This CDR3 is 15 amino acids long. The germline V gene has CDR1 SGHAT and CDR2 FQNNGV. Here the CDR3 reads CASSLRTFNTGELFF. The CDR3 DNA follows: TGTGCCAGCAGCCTAAGGACTTTTAACACCGGGGAGCTGTTTTTT.

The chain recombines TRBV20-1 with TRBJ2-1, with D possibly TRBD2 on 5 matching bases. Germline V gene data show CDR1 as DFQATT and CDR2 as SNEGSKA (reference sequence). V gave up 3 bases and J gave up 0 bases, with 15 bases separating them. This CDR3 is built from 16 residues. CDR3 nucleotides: TGCAGTGCTAGTCGATCGGACTTTAGCTCCTACAATGAGCAGTTCTTC. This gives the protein CSASRSDFSSYNEQFF.

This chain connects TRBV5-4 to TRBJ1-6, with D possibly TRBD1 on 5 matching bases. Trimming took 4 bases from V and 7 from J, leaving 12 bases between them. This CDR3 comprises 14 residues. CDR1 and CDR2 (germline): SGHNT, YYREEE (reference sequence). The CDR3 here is CASSGGSRNSPLHF. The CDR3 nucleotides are TGTGCCAGCAGCGGGGGTAGTAGGAATTCACCCCTCCACTTT.

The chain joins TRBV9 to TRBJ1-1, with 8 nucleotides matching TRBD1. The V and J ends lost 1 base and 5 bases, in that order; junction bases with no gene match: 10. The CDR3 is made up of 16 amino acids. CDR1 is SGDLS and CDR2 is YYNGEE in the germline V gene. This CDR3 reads CASSVSAGGVKTEAFF. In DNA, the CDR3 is TGTGCCAGCAGCGTATCGGCAGGGGGCGTTAAAACTGAAGCTTTCTTT.

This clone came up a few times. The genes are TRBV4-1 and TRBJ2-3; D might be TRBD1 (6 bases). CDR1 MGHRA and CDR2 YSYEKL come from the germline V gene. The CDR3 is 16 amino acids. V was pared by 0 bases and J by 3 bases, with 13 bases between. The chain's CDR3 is CASSQDTGPATDTQYF. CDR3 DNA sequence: TGCGCCAGCAGCCAAGACACAGGGCCGGCAACAGATACGCAGTATTTT.

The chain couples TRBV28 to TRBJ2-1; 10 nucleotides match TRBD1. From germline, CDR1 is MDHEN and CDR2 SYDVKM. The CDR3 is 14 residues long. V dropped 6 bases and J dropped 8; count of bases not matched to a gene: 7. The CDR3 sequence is CASSRDRGIDEQFF. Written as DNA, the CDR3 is TGTGCCAGCAGCAGGGACAGGGGTATCGATGAGCAGTTCTTC.

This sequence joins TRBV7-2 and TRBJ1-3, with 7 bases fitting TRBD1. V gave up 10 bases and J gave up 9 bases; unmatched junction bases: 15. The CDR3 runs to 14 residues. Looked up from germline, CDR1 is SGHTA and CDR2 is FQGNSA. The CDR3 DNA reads TGTGCCACCCAGCTACGACAGGGCAAGGCCACCATATATTTT. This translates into CATQLRQGKATIYF.

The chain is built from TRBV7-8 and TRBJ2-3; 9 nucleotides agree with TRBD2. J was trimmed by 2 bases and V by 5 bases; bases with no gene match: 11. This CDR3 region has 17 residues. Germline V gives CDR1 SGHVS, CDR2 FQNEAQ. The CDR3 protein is CASSLPPSGVTTDTQYF. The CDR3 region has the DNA TGTGCCAGCAGCCTCCCCCCTAGCGGGGTAACCACAGATACGCAGTATTTT.

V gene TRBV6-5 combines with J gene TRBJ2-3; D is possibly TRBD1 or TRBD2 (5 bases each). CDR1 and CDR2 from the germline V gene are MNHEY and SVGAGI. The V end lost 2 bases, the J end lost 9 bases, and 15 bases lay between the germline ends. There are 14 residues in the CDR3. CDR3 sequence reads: CASSYDLGVRTQYF. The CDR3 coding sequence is TGTGCCAGCAGTTACGATCTGGGGGTTCGGACGCAGTATTTT.

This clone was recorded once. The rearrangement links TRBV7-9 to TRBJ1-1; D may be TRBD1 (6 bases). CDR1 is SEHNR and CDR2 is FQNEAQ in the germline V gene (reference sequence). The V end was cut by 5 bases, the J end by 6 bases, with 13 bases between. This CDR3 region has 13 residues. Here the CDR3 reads CASSRQQGSEAFF. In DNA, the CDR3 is TGTGCCAGCAGCCGTCAACAGGGTTCTGAAGCTTTCTTT.

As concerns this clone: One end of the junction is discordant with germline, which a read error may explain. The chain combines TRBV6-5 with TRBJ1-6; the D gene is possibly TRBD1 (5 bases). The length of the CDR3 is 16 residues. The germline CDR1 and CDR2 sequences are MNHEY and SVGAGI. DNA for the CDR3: TGTGCCAGCAGTTACGGGACCGGGGCTTATACTTCACCCCTCCACTTT. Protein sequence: CASSYGTGAYTSPLHF.

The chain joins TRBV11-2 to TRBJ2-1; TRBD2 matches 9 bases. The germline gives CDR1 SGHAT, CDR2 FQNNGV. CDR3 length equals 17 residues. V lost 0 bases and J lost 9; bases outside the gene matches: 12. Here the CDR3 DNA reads TGTGCCAGCAGCTTAGAATCTCTACTAGCGGGCTACCTTGAGCAGTTCTTC. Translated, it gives CASSLESLLAGYLEQFF.

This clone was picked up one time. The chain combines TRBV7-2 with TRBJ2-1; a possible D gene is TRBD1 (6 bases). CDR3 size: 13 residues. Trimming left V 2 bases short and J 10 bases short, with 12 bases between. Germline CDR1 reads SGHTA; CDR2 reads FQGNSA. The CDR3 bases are TGTGCCAGCAGCTTAAGTTCTCAGGGGGAGCAGTTCTTC. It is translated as CASSLSSQGEQFF. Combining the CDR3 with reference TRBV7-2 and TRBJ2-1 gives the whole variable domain GAGVSQSPSNKVTEKGKDVELRCDPISGHTALYWYRQSLGQGLEFLIYFQGNSAPDKSGLPSDRFSAERTGGSVSTLTIQRTQQEDSAVYLCASSLSSQGEQFFGPGTRLTVL.